The sequence of this T cell receptor (beta chain) was determined in a study of CD8 T cells in ankylosing spondylitis. Quantitative 5'-RACE with molecular barcodes generated TCR beta libraries. TCRdb re-called the 5' RACE reads with MiXCR, one entry per CDR3 protein. This table has about 130,000 distinct CDR3 sequences, over 15% appearing once. Broader study findings: Reported data indicate significant enrichment of disease-linked clones within matched ankylosing spondylitis synovial fluid. Disease-linked clones had a CD8+ phenotype and relatively low frequency in peripheral blood. Ankylosing spondylitis blood appeared to carry a characteristic TCR beta motif of roughly 8 highly homologous variants.

This clonotype was seen only a few times. Its specificity is unknown. The length of the CDR3 is 17 residues. The V gene's germline CDR1 is LGHNA and CDR2 YSLEER. V was clipped by 0 bases and J by 5 bases; unmatched bases: 8. The sequencing input was blood, either unsorted or a sorted T cell fraction (not recorded which). This receptor was taken from a male donor with ankylosing spondylitis. This sequence joins TRBV4-3 and TRBJ2-1; 9 nucleotides align to TRBD2. CDR3 residues: CASSQDGAGGHHNEQFF. CDR3 sequence (DNA): TGCGCCAGCAGCCAAGATGGGGCGGGAGGGCATCACAATGAGCAGTTCTTC.